This T cell receptor beta chain was obtained from a study of T cell responses to AZD1222 COVID-19 vaccine. Study-wide points: Reportedly, nearly half the spike-specific TCRs target unmutated variant regions.

About this clone: What it binds is not known.

The table came from immunoSEQ multiplex PCR; TCRdb's copy has only in-frame clones and leaves some out. In the table there are some 120,000 clones, approximately 80% of which are singletons. Per the germline V gene, CDR1 is LGHDT and CDR2 is YNNKEL (reference sequence). CDR3 length equals 17 residues. Deletions cut 2 bases from V and 4 bases from J, with 17 bases between. This specimen consisted of peripheral blood, obtained 28 days after the second AZD1222 dose. The chain is built from TRBV3-1 (or the pseudogene TRBV3-2) and TRBJ1-4, with D uncertain. The TCR was taken from an adult who received the AZD1222 COVID-19 vaccine. The CDR3 loop is CASSQSPGRASNEKLFF. CDR3 nucleotides: TGTGCCAGCAGCCAAAGCCCGGGTCGTGCCAGTAATGAAAAACTGTTTTTT.